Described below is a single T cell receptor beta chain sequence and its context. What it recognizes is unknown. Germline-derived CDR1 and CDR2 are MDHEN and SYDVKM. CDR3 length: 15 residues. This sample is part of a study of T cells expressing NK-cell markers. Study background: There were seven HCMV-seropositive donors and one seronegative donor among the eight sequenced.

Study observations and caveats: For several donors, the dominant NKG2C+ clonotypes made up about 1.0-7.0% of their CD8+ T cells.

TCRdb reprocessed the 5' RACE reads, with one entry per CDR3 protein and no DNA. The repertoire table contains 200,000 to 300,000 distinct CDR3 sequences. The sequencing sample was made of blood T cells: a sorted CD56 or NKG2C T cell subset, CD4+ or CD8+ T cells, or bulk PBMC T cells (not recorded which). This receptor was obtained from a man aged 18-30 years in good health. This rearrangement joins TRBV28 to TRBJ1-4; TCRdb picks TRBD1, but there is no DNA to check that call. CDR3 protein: CASSIPGTGDEKLFF. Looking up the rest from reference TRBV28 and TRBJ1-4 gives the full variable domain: DVKVTQSSRYLVKRTGEKVFLECVQDMDHENMFWYRQDPGLGLRLIYFSYDVKMKEKGDIPEGYSVSREKKERFSLILESASTNQTSMYLCASSIPGTGDEKLFFGSGTQLSVL.